These 21 T cell receptor beta chains came from one sample sequenced in a study of blood T cells in healthy people across ages (dated by TCRdb to the mid-2010s). Library preparation employed 5' RACE. The sequencer listed for this sample is Illumina HiSeq 2500. The second PCR ran for about 6 to 12 cycles and used a J-beta primer mix along with a sample-barcoded 5' primer. Clones were called with MiXCR by TCRdb after fastp trimmed the public reads at Q25, and only in-frame beta chains were retained. Each entry merges the rows of one CDR3 protein and shows their most common DNA and genes. The sample profile shows over 950,000 distinct CDR3 sequences; around two fifths of them were found once. In total, the top ten clones hold roughly 14% of the sample. Sequenced: blood. The receptors stem from a man aged 18 to 30 in good health.

The rearrangement links TRBV4-2 to TRBJ2-1; the match to TRBD2 covers 8 bases. The length of the CDR3 is 17 residues. CDR1 and CDR2 (germline): LGHNA, YNFKEQ. Germline trimming cut 2 bases from V and 1 base from J; bases unmatched to any gene: 7. The CDR3 spells CASSQSGREVSYNEQFF. In DNA form, the CDR3 reads TGTGCCAGCAGCCAAAGCGGGCGGGAGGTTTCCTACAATGAGCAGTTCTTC.

V gene TRBV12-3 or TRBV12-4 combines with J gene TRBJ1-2, with D tentatively TRBD1 (5 bases). Deletions cut 2 bases from V and 6 bases from J, with 13 bases between. This CDR3 comprises 14 residues. CDR3 nucleotides: TGTGCCAGCAGTTTAAGACAGCTAGCAAATGGCTACACCTTC. It codes for CASSLRQLANGYTF.

V gene TRBV4-3 combines with J gene TRBJ2-4, with 11 bases aligning to TRBD2. The CDR3 totals 15 residues. Per germline, CDR1 LGHNA and CDR2 YSLEER. J was trimmed by 7 bases and V by 0 bases; bases with no gene match: 2. The CDR3 DNA is TGCGCCAGCAGCCAAGATGCTAGCGGGGGGAACATTCAGTACTTC. Protein: CASSQDASGGNIQYF.

V usage is TRBV14 and J usage is TRBJ2-7; no clear D gene. The J call may be wrong; the DNA end is better matched by TRBJ2-5. The CDR3 totals 13 residues. Germline-derived CDR1 and CDR2 are SGHDN and FVKESK. Written as DNA, the CDR3 is TGTGCCAGCAGCCTTATGGGGTGGCAGACCCAGTACTTC. Its protein is CASSLMGWQTQYF.

This clonotype was counted a few times. The chain recombines TRBV20-1 with TRBJ2-1, with D perhaps TRBD1 or TRBD2 (5 bases each). From germline, CDR1 is DFQATT and CDR2 SNEGSKA (reference sequence). The V gene lost 5 bases and the J gene lost 7 bases, with 21 bases spanning the gap. There are 15 residues in the CDR3. Written as DNA, the CDR3 is TGCAGTGCTTCGAGAGGGGCCCCCGTTCGGAATGAGCAGTTCTTC. It encodes CSASRGAPVRNEQFF.

This clonotype appeared a few times. V and J are TRBV20-1 and TRBJ2-7; 7 nucleotides align to TRBD1. V lost 4 bases, J lost 0 bases, and 6 bases stayed unmatched. This CDR3 has 14 residues. CDR1 and CDR2 from the germline V gene are DFQATT and SNEGSKA (reference sequence). The CDR3 is CSATNRGSSYEQYF. The CDR3 nucleotides are TGCAGTGCTACGAACAGGGGAAGCTCCTACGAGCAGTACTTC.

The chain recombines TRBV28 with TRBJ1-1; D uncertain. The V end lost 7 bases, the J end lost 3 bases, and 12 bases lay between the germline ends. Germline V CDR1 and CDR2: MDHEN, SYDVKM. This CDR3 is built from 13 residues. This CDR3 is CASTSRLYTEAFF. CDR3 DNA sequence: TGTGCCAGCACCAGCAGATTGTACACTGAAGCTTTCTTT.

CDR3 region: CRAAGHRNTEAFF. In DNA, the CDR3 is TGTCGGGCTGCGGGGCACAGGAACACTGAAGCTTTCTTT. The V gene is TRBV25-1, the J gene TRBJ1-1, with a possible D match to TRBD1 (5 bases). In germline, CDR1 is MGHDK, CDR2 SYGVNS. This CDR3 spans 13 amino acids.

This clonotype was seen a single time. The chain links TRBV20-1 to TRBJ1-2; D gene unclear. Looked up from germline, CDR1 is DFQATT and CDR2 is SNEGSKA (reference sequence). Trimming left V 8 bases short and J 5 bases short, with 24 bases between. The CDR3 runs to 15 residues. CDR3 in DNA: TGCAGTACTGGCACCGGGCCTCTGACCAGTTATGGCTACACCTTC. It specifies CSTGTGPLTSYGYTF.

Many counts were recorded for this clonotype. V usage is TRBV20-1 and J usage is TRBJ2-3, with 8 nucleotides matching TRBD2. Germline trimming cut 2 bases from V and 2 bases from J; bases unmatched to any gene: 9. Germline assignment: CDR1 DFQATT and CDR2 SNEGSKA (reference sequence). CDR3 size: 16 residues. The chain's CDR3 is CSARPLSGAFTDTQYF. The CDR3 nucleotides read TGCAGTGCTAGACCTCTTAGCGGGGCCTTCACAGATACGCAGTATTTT.

The CDR3 bases are TGTGCCAGCAGCTTAGTCTCCGGGACAGGGGGCAATGAGCAGTTCTTC. Translation gives CASSLVSGTGGNEQFF. The chain joins TRBV7-6 to TRBJ2-1, with 11 bases lining up with TRBD1. Trimming cost V 1 base and J 6 bases; bases outside gene matches: 5. Germline CDR1 reads SGHVS; CDR2 reads FNYEAQ. The CDR3 is 16 residues long.

This clonotype was counted between two and nine times. The chain couples TRBV5-1 to TRBJ1-1, with TRBD1 matching 8 bases. Germline CDR1 reads SGHRS; CDR2 reads YFSETQ. The CDR3 covers 15 residues. V shed 2 bases, J shed 1 base, and the junction held 4 bases outside the gene matches. In DNA, the CDR3 is TGCGCCAGCAGCTTAGGACAGGGAACGAACACTGAAGCTTTCTTT. It is translated as CASSLGQGTNTEAFF.

The V call is TRBV7-2, the J call TRBJ1-3, with no clear D. Trimming pared 5 bases from V and 2 bases from J, leaving 13 bases between. CDR1 and CDR2 (germline): SGHTA, FQGNSA. The CDR3 extends over 15 amino acids. The CDR3 DNA reads TGTGCCAGCAGCCAAAGGGTCCCCCCTGGAAACACCATATATTTT. It is translated as CASSQRVPPGNTIYF.

This clonotype appeared a few times. The rearrangement joins TRBV5-1 to TRBJ2-1; 13 bases line up with TRBD2. Germline CDR1 reads SGHRS; CDR2 reads YFSETQ. With V trimmed by 2 bases and J by 8 bases, 7 bases remained unmatched. This CDR3 spans 16 amino acids. CDR3 sequence reads: CASSFKTSGGRDEQFF. In DNA, the CDR3 is TGCGCCAGCAGCTTCAAGACTAGCGGGGGGAGGGATGAGCAGTTCTTC.

This chain links TRBV11-1 with TRBJ2-5, with 7 nucleotides matching TRBD1. The CDR3 totals 14 residues. After removal of 4 bases from V and 11 bases from J, the junction contained 13 bases not matched to a gene. From germline, CDR1 is SGHAT and CDR2 FQDESV (reference sequence). Here the CDR3 DNA reads TGTGCCAGCAGCTCCGGACAGGCCCCAAATGAGCAGTACTTC. Residues: CASSSGQAPNEQYF.

The V call is TRBV28, the J call TRBJ1-6; 7 nucleotides align to TRBD1. Looked up from germline, CDR1 is MDHEN and CDR2 is SYDVKM. V lost 5 bases, J lost 5 bases, and 9 bases stayed unmatched. This CDR3 contains 16 residues. This CDR3 reads CASSTRGLVDNSPLHF. In DNA, the CDR3 is TGTGCCAGCAGTACAAGGGGGCTGGTGGATAATTCACCCCTCCACTTT. The variable domain in full, completed from reference TRBV28 and TRBJ1-6, reads DVKVTQSSRYLVKRTGEKVFLECVQDMDHENMFWYRQDPGLGLRLIYFSYDVKMKEKGDIPEGYSVSREKKERFSLILESASTNQTSMYLCASSTRGLVDNSPLHFGNGTRLTVT.

To note about this clonotype: One end of the junction is discordant with germline, which a read error may explain. The chain has TRBV12-3 or TRBV12-4 and TRBJ1-1, with TRBD1 as a possible D gene (6 bases). The CDR3 length is 16 residues. The CDR3 is CASSLRPGEGNTGAFF. The CDR3 DNA follows: TGTGCCAGCAGTTTAAGACCAGGGGAAGGGAACACTGGAGCTTTCTTT.

The gene calls are TRBV12-3 or TRBV12-4 and TRBJ2-1, with 7 bases that match TRBD1. V lost 5 bases and J lost 14; bases outside the gene matches: 9. The CDR3 consists of 12 residues. Here the CDR3 DNA reads TGTGCCAGCAGTCATGACAGGGTTGGGAAGTTCTTC. Protein sequence: CASSHDRVGKFF.

This clonotype has a count of ten or more. The chain recombines TRBV12-3 or TRBV12-4 with TRBJ2-3; D is ambiguous. Trimming removed 7 bases from V and 1 base from J, with 6 bases in between. This CDR3 region has 12 residues. The CDR3: CASTGGTDTQYF. In DNA, the CDR3 is TGTGCCAGCACGGGCGGCACAGATACGCAGTATTTT.

The chain carries TRBV9 and TRBJ2-7, with TRBD2 matching 9 bases. The germline V gene has CDR1 SGDLS and CDR2 YYNGEE. The CDR3 has 16 residues. After removal of 0 bases from V and 7 bases from J, the junction contained 11 bases not matched to a gene. DNA of the CDR3: TGTGCCAGCAGCGTAGCTAGCGGGGTGACCTACAATGAGCAGTACTTC. It codes for CASSVASGVTYNEQYF.

The rearrangement uses TRBV7-9 and TRBJ2-3, with D maybe TRBD1 (6 bases). The V end was cut by 4 bases, the J end by 0 bases, with 14 bases between. The germline gives CDR1 SEHNR, CDR2 FQNEAQ (reference sequence). This CDR3 spans 16 amino acids. The CDR3, as DNA: TGTGCCAGCAGCTCCGAGGGGGAGATTAGCACAGATACGCAGTATTTT. It is translated as CASSSEGEISTDTQYF.